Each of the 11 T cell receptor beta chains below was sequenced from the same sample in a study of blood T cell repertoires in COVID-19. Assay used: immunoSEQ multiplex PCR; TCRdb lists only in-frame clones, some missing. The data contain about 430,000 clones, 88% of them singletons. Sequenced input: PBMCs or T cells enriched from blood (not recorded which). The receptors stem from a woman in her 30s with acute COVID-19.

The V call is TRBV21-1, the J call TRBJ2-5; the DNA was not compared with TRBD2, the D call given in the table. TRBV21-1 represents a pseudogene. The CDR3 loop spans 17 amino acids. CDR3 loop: CASSRLGRASYQETQYF. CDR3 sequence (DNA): TGTGCCAGCAGCCGCCTTGGGAGGGCCTCGTACCAAGAGACCCAGTACTTC.

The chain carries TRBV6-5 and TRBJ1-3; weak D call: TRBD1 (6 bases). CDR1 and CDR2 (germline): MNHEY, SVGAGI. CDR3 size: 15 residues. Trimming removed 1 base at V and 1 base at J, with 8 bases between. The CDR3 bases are TGTGCCAGCAGTTACTTACAGGGTTCTGGAAACACCATATATTTT. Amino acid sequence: CASSYLQGSGNTIYF.

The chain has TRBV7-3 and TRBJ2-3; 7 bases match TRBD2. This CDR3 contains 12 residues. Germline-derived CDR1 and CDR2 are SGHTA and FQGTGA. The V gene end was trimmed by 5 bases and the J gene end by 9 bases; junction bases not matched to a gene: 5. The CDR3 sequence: CASSPAGGTQYF. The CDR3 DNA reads TGTGCCAGCAGCCCCGCCGGGGGGACGCAGTATTTT. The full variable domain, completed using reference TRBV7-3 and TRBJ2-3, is GAGVSQTPSNKVTEKGKYVELRCDPISGHTALYWYRQSLGQGPEFLIYFQGTGAADDSGLPNDRFFAVRPEGSVSTLKIQRTERGDSAVYLCASSPAGGTQYFGPGTRLTVL.

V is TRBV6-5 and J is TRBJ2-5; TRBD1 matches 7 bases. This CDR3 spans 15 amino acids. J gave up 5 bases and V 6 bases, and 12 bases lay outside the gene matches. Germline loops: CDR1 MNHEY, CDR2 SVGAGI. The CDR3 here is CASRPTGSVRETQYF. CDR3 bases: TGTGCCAGCAGGCCGACAGGGTCTGTGAGGGAGACCCAGTACTTC.

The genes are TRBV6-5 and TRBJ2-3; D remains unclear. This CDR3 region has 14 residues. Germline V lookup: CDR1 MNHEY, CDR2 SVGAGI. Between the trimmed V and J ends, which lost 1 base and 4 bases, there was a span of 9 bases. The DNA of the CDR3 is TGTGCCAGCAGTTACTTGGGTGGGCCAGATACGCAGTATTTT. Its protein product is CASSYLGGPDTQYF.

CDR3 sequence reads: CASHTGIPYGEQYF. For the CDR3, the DNA is TGTGCCAGCCATACAGGGATCCCCTACGGCGAGCAGTACTTC. The gene calls are TRBV27 and TRBJ2-7; maybe TRBD1 (6 bases). The CDR3 is made up of 14 amino acids. The V gene's germline CDR1 is MNHEY and CDR2 SMNVEV (reference sequence). Trimming took off 8 bases at V and 6 bases at J, with 20 bases between the two ends.

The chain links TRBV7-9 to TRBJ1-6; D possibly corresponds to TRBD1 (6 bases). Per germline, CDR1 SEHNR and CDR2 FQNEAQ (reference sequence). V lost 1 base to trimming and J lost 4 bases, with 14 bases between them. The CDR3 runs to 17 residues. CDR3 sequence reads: CASSLVMDRSYNSPLHF. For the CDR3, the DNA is TGTGCCAGCAGCTTAGTTATGGACAGAAGTTATAATTCACCCCTCCACTTT.

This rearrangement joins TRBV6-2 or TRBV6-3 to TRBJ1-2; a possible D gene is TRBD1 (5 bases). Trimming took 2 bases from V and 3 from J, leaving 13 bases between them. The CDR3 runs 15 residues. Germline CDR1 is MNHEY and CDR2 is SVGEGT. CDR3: CASSYPTWGDYGYTF. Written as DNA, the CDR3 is TGTGCCAGCAGTTACCCAACATGGGGGGACTATGGCTACACCTTC.

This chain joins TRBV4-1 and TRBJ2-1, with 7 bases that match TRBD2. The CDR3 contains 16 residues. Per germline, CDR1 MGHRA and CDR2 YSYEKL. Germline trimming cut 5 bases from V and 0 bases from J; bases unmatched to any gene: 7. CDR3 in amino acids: CASSDRAGRSYNEQFF. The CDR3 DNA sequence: TGCGCCAGCAGCGACCGAGCGGGGCGCTCCTACAATGAGCAGTTCTTC.

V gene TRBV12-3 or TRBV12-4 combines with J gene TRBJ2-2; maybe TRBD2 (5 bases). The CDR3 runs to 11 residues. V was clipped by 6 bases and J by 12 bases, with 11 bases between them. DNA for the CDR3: TGTGCCAGCAGCCGCTCGGGGAAGCTGTTTTTT. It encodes CASSRSGKLFF.

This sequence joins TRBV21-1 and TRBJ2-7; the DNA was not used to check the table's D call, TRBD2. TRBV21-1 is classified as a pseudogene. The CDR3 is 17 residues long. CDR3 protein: CASSWRASGDRRYEQYF. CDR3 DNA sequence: TGTGCCAGCAGCTGGCGAGCTAGCGGGGACCGCCGCTACGAGCAGTACTTC.